This TCR beta chain derives from a study of T cells after yellow fever vaccination. The study's findings and limits: Most clones from primary vaccination were detected again post-booster (approximately 97% CD4, around 90% CD8).

V lost 5 bases and J lost 0; bases outside the gene matches: 8. Germline V gene data show CDR1 as SEHNR and CDR2 as FQNEAQ (reference sequence). The CDR3 totals 16 residues. TCRdb independently ran MiXCR on the 5' RACE reads; one entry per CDR3 protein. Among about 140,000 distinct CDR3 sequences listed, approximately 7.7% were seen once. This clonotype was seen ten or more times. Antigen: not known. V and J are TRBV7-9 and TRBJ1-1; 8 positions match TRBD1. This receptor was identified in a young man who received the YFV17D yellow fever vaccine. This material consisted of CD4+ T cells sorted from PBMCs, taken 5 days after the yellow fever booster vaccination. The CDR3 loop is CASSDRTGPMNTEAFF. CDR3 bases: TGTGCCAGCAGCGATCGGACAGGGCCGATGAACACTGAAGCTTTCTTT.